The T cell receptor beta chain under discussion was sequenced for a study of blood T cell repertoires in COVID-19 (dated by TCRdb to 2020 to 2021). Describing the broader study: Collaborator samples came from the United States, Italy and Spain and covered acute and convalescent phases of COVID-19. The material from the prospective study consisted of cDNA or gDNA derived from T cells, B-cell-depleted T cells, or PBMCs. Deeply sampled blood TCRbeta repertoires from subjects exposed to, actively infected with, or recovered from COVID-19 were included in the dataset. The repertoires were released in a freely available public database meant as a resource for research on the immune response to SARS-CoV-2. Samples came from the ongoing ImmuneRACE study (first 160 participants) plus 1,254 subjects from 6 global collaborators. The sample metadata nearly always contained a de-identified subject ID, COVID-19 status, age in years and sex. Where HLA class I and class II types were available, the types were taken from metadata supplied by the sample provider, not from assay-based typing.

Study-level results and caveats: The amount of clinical and demographic metadata varied by source and participant and was provided uncurated.

TCRbeta CDR3 regions were amplified from genomic DNA using the immunoSEQ Assay, a bias-controlled multiplex PCR. The original pipeline was this. The number of nucleated cells in each sample was estimated from the amplification of reference gene primers within the assay. Sequence reads were collapsed and filtered to measure the absolute abundance of every unique TCRbeta CDR3 rearrangement. For each sample, productive Simpson clonality was calculated by taking the square root of Simpson's diversity index across productive rearrangements. The source is immuneACCESS, and TCRdb retained only in-frame sequences with V and J called. Part of the clones is not carried over; for the studies checked, unresolved V genes explain less than half of this, and the remainder is unexplained. The D gene and trimming were derived from the DNA, and the V and J assignments and clone size from that table. A total of 110,000 to 150,000 clones appear in this sample, around four fifths of them only once. The top ten constitute about 6.1% of the sample.

Participants in the prospective study were enrolled through a virtual design, were aged about 18 to 90 years, and lived in approximately 25 United States geographic areas. To assign participants to cohorts, the prospective study relied on clinical history that participants themselves reported in a screening survey and a study questionnaire. For ImmuneRACE Cohort 3, a participant was defined as recovered based on two consecutive negative NP/OP PCR tests, clearance by a healthcare professional, or resolution of symptoms. Mobile phlebotomists in the prospective study collected whole blood, serum and a nasopharyngeal or oropharyngeal swab from every participant. Over an approximately 2-month period, participants in the prospective study had the option of providing additional blood draws and questionnaires. Before DNA extraction, blood samples from the prospective study were shipped at room temperature or frozen.

With respect to this clone: Its antigen specificity is not known. Nothing much larger sits one base from this clone, and base qualities are not available.

The material sequenced was PBMCs or T cells enriched from blood (not recorded which). The clonotype comes from a woman in her thirties or forties who had recovered from COVID-19.

The CDR3 loop reads CSVQTQAENIQYF. At the DNA level, the sequence is TGCAGCGTTCAAACACAGGCCGAAAACATTCAGTACTTC. Recombination linked TRBV29-1 to TRBJ2-4; the D segment could be TRBD1, given 5 matching bases. The junction shows trimming of 5 bases on V and 5 bases on J, plus 13 bases between the germline ends. CDR1 SQVTM and CDR2 ANQGSEA were looked up in the germline V gene. The CDR3 goes from the cysteine to the phenylalanine over 13 residues. CDR3 DNA only is kept here, 39 bases in frame from base 1.